This T cell receptor beta chain was sequenced in a study of CD8 T cells in ankylosing spondylitis. Study results and limitations: Certain motif variants had earlier been reported in reactive arthritis synovial fluid and blood. Ankylosing spondylitis blood appeared to carry a characteristic TCR beta motif of eight or nine highly homologous variants. Relatively rare in peripheral blood, disease-linked clones were also CD8+. Disease-linked clones were reportedly significantly enriched in matched ankylosing spondylitis synovial fluid.

Each TCR beta library was made by quantitative 5'-RACE that incorporated molecular barcodes. A single record per CDR3 protein comes from TCRdb applying MiXCR to the 5' RACE reads. The repertoire consists of hundreds of thousands of distinct CDR3 sequences, with around 20% occurring once and the leading ten covering under 45%. This CDR3 comprises 14 residues. The germline V and J ends were trimmed by 6 bases and 1 base, with 12 bases remaining between them. Germline loops: CDR1 ENHRY, CDR2 SYGVKD. In the case of this clonotype: Its antigen remains unidentified.

The rearrangement links TRBV10-3 to TRBJ1-1; possible D gene TRBD1, 5 bases. This receptor was taken from a male donor with ankylosing spondylitis. The sample was blood, either unsorted or a sorted T cell fraction (not recorded which). This CDR3 reads CAIRGGDGNTEAFF. CDR3 in DNA: TGTGCCATCAGGGGGGGGGACGGGAACACTGAAGCTTTCTTT.